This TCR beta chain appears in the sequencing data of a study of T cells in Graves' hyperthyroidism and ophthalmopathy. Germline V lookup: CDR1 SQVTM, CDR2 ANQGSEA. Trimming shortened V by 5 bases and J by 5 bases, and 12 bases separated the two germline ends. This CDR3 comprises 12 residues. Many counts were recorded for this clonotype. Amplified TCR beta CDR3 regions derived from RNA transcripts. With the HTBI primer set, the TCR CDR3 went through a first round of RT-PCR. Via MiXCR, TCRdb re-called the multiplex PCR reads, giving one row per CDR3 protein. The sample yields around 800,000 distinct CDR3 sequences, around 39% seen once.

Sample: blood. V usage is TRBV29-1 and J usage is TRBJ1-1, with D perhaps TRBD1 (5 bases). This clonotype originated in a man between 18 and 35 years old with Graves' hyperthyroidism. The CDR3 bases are TGCAGCGTTCAGCTGGGGGGGACTGAAGCTTTCTTT. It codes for CSVQLGGTEAFF.